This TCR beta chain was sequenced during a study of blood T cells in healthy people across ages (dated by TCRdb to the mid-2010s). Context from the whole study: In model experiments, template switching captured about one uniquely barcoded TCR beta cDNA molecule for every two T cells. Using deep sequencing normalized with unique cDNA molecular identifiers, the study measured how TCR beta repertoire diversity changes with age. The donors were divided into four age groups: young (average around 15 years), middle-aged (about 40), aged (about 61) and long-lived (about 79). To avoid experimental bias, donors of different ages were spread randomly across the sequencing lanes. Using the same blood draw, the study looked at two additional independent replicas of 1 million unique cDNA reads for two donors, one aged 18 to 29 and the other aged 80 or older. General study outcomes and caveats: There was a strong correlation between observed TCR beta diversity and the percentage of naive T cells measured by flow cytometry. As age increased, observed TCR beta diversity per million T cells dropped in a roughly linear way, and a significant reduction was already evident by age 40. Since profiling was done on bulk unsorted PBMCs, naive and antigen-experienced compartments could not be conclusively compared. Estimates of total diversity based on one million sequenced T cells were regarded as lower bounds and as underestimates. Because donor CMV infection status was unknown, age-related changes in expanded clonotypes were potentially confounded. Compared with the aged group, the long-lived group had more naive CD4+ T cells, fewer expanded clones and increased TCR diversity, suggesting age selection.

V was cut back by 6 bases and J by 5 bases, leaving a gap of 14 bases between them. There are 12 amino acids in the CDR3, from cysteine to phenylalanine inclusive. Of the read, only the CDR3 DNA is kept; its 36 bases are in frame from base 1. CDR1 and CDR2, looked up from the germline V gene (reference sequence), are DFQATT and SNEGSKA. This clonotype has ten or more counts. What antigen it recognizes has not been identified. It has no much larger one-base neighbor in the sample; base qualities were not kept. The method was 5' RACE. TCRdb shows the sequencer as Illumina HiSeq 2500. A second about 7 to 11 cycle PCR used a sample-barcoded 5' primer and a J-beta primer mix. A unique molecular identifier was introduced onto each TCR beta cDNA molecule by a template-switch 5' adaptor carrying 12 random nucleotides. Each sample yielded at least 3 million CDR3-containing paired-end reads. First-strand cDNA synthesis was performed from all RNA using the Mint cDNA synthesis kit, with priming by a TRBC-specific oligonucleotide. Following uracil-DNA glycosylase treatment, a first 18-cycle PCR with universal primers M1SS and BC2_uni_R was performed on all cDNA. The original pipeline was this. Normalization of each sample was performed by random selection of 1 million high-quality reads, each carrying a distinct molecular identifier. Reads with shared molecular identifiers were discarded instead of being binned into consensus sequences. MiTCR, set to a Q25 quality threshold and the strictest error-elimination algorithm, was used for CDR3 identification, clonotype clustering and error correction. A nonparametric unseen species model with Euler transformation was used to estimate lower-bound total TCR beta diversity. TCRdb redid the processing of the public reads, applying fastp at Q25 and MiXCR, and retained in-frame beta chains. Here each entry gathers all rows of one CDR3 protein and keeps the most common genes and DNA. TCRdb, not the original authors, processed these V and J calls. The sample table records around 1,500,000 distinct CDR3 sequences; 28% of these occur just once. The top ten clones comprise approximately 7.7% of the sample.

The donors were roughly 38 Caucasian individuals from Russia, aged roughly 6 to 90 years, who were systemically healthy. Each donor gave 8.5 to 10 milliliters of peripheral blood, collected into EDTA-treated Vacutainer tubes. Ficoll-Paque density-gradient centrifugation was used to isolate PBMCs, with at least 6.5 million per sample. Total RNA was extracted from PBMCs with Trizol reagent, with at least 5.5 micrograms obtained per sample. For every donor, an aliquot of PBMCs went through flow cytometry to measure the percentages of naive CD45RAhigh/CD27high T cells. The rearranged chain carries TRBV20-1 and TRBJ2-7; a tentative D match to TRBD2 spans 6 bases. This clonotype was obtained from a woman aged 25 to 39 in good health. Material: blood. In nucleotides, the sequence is TGCAGTGCCCCCTTCGGGAGCAACGAGCAGTACTTC. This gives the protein CSAPFGSNEQYF.